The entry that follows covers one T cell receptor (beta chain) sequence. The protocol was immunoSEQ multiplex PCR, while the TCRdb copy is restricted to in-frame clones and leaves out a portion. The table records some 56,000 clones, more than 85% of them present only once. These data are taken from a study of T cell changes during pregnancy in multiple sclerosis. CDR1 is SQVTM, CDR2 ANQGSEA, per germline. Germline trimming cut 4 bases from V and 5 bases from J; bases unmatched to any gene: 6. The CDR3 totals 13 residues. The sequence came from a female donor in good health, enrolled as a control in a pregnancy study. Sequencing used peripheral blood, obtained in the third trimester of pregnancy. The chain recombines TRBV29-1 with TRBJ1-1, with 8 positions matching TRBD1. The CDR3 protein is CSVGTGSGTEAFF. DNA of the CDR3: TGCAGCGTTGGGACAGGGTCTGGAACTGAAGCTTTCTTT.